The 10 T cell receptor beta chains below all came from one sample that was sequenced in a study of T cell clonotyping in hematopoietic cell transplantation. Produced via immunoSEQ multiplex PCR; TCRdb's table is partial and in-frame only. The sample shows about 4,500 clones, around 85% of them seen only once. Sequenced here: peripheral blood mononuclear cells, sampled 180 days after allogeneic stem cell transplant. The source of these receptors is a male patient over 55 who had an allogeneic stem cell transplant from an unrelated donor, so T cells may come from the graft donor. Some clones in this sample may be carry-over from other donors' samples.

The chain is built from TRBV18 and TRBJ1-1; no firm D call. The CDR3 spans 14 residues. Trimming stripped 0 bases from V and 1 base from J, with 6 bases between. CDR1 and CDR2 from the germline V gene are KGHSH and LQKENI. The CDR3 bases are TGTGCCAGCTCACCACCGACCCGGAACACTGAAGCTTTCTTT. Encoded protein: CASSPPTRNTEAFF.

This sequence joins TRBV7-9 and TRBJ1-1, with 9 nucleotides matching TRBD1. CDR3 length: 12 amino acids. Trimming at V came to 11 bases and at J to 0 bases, leaving 1 base not matched to a gene. CDR1 SEHNR and CDR2 FQNEAQ come from the germline V gene (reference sequence). The CDR3 DNA sequence: TGTGCCGGGACAGGGTTGAACACTGAAGCTTTCTTT. Translating it yields CAGTGLNTEAFF.

V and J are TRBV27 and TRBJ2-7, with D possibly matching TRBD2 (7 bases). This CDR3 has 14 amino acids. The germline V gene has CDR1 MNHEY and CDR2 SMNVEV (reference sequence). Deletions cut 2 bases from V and 6 bases from J, with 14 bases between. CDR3 in amino acids: CASSLTGGAFEQYF. The CDR3 DNA sequence: TGTGCCAGCAGTTTAACGGGGGGCGCGTTCGAGCAGTACTTC.

The gene calls are TRBV5-1 and TRBJ1-1; 8 bases map to TRBD1. The germline CDR1 and CDR2 sequences are SGHRS and YFSETQ. J was trimmed by 1 base and V by 3 bases; bases with no gene match: 5. The length of the CDR3 is 15 residues. The CDR3 is CASSSWTGPNTEAFF. DNA of the CDR3: TGCGCCAGCAGCTCCTGGACAGGGCCGAACACTGAAGCTTTCTTT.

CDR3: CASRRGPGTF. The DNA for the CDR3 is TGTGCCAGCCGACGGGGTCCCGGCACCTTC. The rearrangement joins TRBV27 to TRBJ1-2; D is unclear. Trimming removed 8 bases from V and 13 bases from J, with 14 bases in between. CDR1 and CDR2 (germline): MNHEY, SMNVEV (reference sequence). CDR3 length equals 10 residues.

This clone was found once. This chain links TRBV30 with TRBJ1-2; D gene ambiguous. The germline CDR1 and CDR2 sequences are GTSNPN and SVGIG (reference sequence). CDR3 length: 13 residues. Trimming pared 3 bases from V and 4 bases from J, leaving 12 bases between. The CDR3 protein is CAWRIVGIYGYTF. For the CDR3, the DNA is TGTGCCTGGAGGATCGTCGGGATCTATGGCTACACCTTC.

V gene TRBV2 combines with J gene TRBJ2-3, with unresolved D. Deletions cut 1 base from V and 4 bases from J, with 3 bases between. Germline V CDR1 and CDR2: SNHLY, FYNNEI. The length of the CDR3 is 12 residues. The CDR3 region is CASSEDPDTQYF. In DNA form, the CDR3 reads TGTGCCAGCAGTGAAGATCCAGATACGCAGTATTTT.

Here the CDR3 reads CASSPGEEGRTEAFF. CDR3 nucleotides: TGCGCCAGCAGCCCCGGCGAGGAGGGGAGGACTGAAGCTTTCTTT. The J gene is TRBJ1-1, the V gene TRBV4-3, with D perhaps matching TRBD1 (5 bases). The V and J ends lost 4 bases and 5 bases respectively, with 17 bases between them. The CDR3 sequence is 15 residues long. Germline loops: CDR1 LGHNA, CDR2 YSLEER.

The V gene is TRBV6-6, the J gene TRBJ1-4; no firm D call. Germline CDR1 and CDR2: MNHNY and SVGAGI (reference sequence). V gave up 2 bases and J gave up 6 bases, with 4 bases separating them. CDR3 length: 12 residues. This CDR3 reads CASSYTDEKLFF. The CDR3 nucleotides are TGTGCCAGCAGTTACACTGATGAAAAACTGTTTTTT.

For the CDR3, the DNA is TGTGCCAGCAGTTACTTCGGGAGTAATCAGCCCCAGCATTTT. Translated: CASSYFGSNQPQHF. The chain uses TRBV6-5 and TRBJ1-5; D remains unclear. Trimming pared 1 base from V and 4 bases from J, leaving 8 bases between. From germline, CDR1 is MNHEY and CDR2 SVGAGI. CDR3 size: 14 residues.